This T cell receptor (beta chain) was sequenced for a study of T cells in localized non-small cell lung cancer. Whole-study findings and limits: Sequencing, confined to only one tumor region, leaves heterogeneity possible. The highest T cell clonality was in uninvolved adjacent lung, above tumor.

Repertoires were generated with immunoSEQ multiplex PCR, while TCRdb's copy carries only in-frame clones and drops some. Of around 130,000 clones in the sample, around 89% are singletons; the top ten hold 1.7%. Germline assignment: CDR1 ENHRY and CDR2 SYGVKD. CDR3 size: 16 residues. The V end lost 6 bases, the J end lost 5 bases, and 19 bases lay between the germline ends. Points on this clone: The antigen remains undetermined.

The chain carries TRBV10-3 and TRBJ2-2; the D gene could be TRBD1 or TRBD2 (5 bases each). This TCR came from a female donor of 60 years or more with stage I lung adenocarcinoma. Sequenced here: peripheral blood, sampled before any cancer treatment. The CDR3 region has the DNA TGTGCCATCAGAGATCAGGGACGGCTGGGGACCGGGGAGCTGTTTTTT. Its protein is CAIRDQGRLGTGELFF.